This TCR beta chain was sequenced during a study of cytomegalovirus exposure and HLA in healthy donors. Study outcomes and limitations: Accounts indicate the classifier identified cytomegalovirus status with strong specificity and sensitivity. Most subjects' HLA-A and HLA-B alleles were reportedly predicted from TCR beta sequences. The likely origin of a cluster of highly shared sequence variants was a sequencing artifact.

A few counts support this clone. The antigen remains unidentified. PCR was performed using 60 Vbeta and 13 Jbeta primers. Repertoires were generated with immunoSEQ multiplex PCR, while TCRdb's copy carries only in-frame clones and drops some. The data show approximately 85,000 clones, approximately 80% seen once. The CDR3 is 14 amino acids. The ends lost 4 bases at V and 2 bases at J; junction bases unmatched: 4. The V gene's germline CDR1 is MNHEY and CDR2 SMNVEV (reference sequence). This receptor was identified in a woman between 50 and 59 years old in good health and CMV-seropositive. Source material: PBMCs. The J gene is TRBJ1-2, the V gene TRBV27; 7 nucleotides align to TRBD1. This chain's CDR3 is CASSSGGQNYGYTF. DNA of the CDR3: TGTGCCAGCAGTTCAGGGGGACAGAACTATGGCTACACCTTC.